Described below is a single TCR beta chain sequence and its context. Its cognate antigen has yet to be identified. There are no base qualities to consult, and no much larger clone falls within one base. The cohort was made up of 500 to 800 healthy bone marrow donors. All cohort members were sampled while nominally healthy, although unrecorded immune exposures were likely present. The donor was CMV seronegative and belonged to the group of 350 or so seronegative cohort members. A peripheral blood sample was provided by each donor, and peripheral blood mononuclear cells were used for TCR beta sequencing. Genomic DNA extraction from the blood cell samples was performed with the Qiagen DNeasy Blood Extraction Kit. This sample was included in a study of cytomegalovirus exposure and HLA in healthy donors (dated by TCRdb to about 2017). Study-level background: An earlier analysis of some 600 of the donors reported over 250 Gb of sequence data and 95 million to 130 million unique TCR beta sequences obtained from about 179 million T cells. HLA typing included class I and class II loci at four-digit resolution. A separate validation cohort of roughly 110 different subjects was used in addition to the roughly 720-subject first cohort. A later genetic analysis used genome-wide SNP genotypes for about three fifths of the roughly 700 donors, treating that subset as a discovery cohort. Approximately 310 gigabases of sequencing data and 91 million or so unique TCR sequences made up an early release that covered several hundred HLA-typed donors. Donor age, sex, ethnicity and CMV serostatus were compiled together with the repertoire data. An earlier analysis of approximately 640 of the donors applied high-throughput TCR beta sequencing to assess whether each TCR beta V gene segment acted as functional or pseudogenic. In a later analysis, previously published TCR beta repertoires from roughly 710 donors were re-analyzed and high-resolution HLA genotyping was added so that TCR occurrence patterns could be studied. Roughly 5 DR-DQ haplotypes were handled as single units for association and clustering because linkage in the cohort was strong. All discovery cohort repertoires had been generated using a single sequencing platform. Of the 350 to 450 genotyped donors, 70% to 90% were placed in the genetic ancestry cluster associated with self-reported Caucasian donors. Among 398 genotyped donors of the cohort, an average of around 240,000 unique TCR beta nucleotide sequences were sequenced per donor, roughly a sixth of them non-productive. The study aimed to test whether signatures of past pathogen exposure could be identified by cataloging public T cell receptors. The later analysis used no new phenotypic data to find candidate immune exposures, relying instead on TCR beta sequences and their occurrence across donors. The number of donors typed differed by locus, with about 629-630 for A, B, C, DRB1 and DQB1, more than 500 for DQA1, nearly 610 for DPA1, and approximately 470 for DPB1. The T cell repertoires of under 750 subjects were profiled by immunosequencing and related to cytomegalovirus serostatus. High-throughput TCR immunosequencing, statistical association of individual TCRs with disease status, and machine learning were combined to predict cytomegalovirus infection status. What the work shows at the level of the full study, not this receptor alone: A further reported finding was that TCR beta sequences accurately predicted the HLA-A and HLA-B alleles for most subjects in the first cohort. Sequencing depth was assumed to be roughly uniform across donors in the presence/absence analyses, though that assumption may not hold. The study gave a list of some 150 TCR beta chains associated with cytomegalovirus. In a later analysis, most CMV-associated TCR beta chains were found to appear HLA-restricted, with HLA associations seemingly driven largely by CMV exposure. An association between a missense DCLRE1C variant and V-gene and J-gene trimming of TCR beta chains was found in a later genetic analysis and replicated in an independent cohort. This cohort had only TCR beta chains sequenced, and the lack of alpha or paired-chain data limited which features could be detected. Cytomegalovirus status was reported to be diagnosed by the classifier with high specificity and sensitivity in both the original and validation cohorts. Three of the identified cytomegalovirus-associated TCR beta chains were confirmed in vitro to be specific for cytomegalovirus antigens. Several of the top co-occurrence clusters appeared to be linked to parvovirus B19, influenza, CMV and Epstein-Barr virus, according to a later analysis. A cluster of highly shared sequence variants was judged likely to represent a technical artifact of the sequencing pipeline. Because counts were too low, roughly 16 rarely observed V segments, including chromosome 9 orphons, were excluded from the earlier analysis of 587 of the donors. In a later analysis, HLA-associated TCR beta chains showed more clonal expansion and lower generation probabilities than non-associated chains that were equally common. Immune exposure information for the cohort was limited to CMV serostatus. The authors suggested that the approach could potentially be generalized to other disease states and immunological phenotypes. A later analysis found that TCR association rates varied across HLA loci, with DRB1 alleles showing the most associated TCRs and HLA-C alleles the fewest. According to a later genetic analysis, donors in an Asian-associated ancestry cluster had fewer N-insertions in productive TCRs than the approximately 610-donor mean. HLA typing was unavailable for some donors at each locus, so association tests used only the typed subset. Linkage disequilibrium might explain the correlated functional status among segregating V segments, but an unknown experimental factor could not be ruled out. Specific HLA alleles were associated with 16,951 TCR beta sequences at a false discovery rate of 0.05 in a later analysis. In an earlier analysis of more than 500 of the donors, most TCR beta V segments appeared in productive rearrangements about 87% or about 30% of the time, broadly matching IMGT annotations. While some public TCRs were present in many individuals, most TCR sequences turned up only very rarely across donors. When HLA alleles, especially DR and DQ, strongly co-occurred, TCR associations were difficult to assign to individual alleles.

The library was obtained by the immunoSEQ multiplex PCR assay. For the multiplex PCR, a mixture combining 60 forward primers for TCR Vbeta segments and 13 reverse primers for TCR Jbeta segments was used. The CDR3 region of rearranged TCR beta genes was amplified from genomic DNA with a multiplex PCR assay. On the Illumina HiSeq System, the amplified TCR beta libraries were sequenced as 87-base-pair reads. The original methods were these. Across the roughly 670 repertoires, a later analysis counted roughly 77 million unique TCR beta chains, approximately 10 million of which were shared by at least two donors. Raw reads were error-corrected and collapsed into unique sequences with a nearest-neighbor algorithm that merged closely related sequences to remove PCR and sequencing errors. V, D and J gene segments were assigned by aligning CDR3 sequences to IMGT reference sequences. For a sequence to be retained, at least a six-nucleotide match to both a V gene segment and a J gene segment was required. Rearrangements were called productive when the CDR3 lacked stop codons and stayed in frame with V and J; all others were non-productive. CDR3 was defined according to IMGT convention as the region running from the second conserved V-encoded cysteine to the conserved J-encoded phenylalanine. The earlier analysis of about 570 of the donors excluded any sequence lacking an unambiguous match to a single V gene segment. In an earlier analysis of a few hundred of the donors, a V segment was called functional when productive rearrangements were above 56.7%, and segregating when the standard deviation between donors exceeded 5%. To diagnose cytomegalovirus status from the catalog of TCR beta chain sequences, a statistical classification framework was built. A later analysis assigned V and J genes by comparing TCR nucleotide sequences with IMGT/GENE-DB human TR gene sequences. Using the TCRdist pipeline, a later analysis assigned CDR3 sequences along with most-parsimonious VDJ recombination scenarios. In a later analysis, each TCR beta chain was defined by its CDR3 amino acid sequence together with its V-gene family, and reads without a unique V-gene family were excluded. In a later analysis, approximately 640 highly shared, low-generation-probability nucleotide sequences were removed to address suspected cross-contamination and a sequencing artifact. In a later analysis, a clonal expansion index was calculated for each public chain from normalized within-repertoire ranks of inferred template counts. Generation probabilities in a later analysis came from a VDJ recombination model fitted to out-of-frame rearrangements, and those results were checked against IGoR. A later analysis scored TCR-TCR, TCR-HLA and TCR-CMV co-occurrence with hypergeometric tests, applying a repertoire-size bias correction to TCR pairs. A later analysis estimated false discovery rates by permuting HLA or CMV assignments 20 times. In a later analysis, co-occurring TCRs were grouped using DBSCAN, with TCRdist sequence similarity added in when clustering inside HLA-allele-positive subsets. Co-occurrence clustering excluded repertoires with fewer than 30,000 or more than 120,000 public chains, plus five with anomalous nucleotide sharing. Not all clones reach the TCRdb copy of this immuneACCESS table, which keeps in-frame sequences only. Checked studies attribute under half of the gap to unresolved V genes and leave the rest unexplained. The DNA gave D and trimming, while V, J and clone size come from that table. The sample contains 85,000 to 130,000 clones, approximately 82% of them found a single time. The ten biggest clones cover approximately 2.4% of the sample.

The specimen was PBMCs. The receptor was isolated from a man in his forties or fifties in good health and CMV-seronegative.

CDR3 loop: CASNRAGTDTQYF. The DNA sequence is TGTGCCAGTAATCGAGCGGGAACAGATACGCAGTATTTT. This chain is built from TRBV19 and TRBJ2-3, with 7 bases aligning to TRBD2. The CDR3 holds 13 amino acids from the cysteine to the phenylalanine. Of all the DNA, just the CDR3 is kept, 39 bases in frame from base 1. Trimming leaves V shorter by 7 bases and J shorter by 3 bases, with the junction holding 4 bases beyond the gene matches. CDR1 and CDR2 were assigned from the germline V gene (reference sequence) as LNHDA and SQIVND.